A single sample gave rise to the 15 T cell receptor beta chains below, sequenced in a study of CD8+ T cells in alopecia areata. Extracted from the samples, RNA was reverse transcribed into cDNA to serve as the sequencing template. Repertoires were generated with immunoSEQ multiplex PCR, while TCRdb's copy carries only in-frame clones and drops some. The data contain 140,000 to 150,000 clones, 85% to 90% of them singletons. The sequenced sample was CD8+ T cells sorted from blood, obtained at week 0. The receptors here all came from a human donor with alopecia areata.

The rearrangement uses TRBV7-6 and TRBJ2-7; a possible D gene is TRBD1 (5 bases). The V gene's germline CDR1 is SGHVS and CDR2 FNYEAQ. The CDR3 is made up of 15 amino acids. Trimming removed 1 base at V and 4 bases at J, with 14 bases between. The CDR3 sequence is CASSLGTSHAYEQYF. DNA of the CDR3: TGTGCCAGCAGCTTAGGGACATCTCATGCTTACGAGCAGTACTTC. The whole variable domain, filled in from reference TRBV7-6 and TRBJ2-7, reads GAGVSQSPRYKVTKRGQDVALRCDPISGHVSLYWYRQALGQGPEFLTYFNYEAQQDKSGLPNDRFSAERPEGSISTLTIQRTEQRDSAMYRCASSLGTSHAYEQYFGPGTRLTVT.

The chain carries TRBV9 and TRBJ2-1; D is undetermined. Germline values: CDR1 SGDLS, CDR2 YYNGEE. CDR3 length: 15 amino acids. Trimming removed 1 base at V and 0 bases at J, with 8 bases between. The CDR3 DNA reads TGTGCCAGCAGCGTATTCAGGAGCTCCTACAATGAGCAGTTCTTC. Its protein is CASSVFRSSYNEQFF.

The chain links TRBV2 to TRBJ2-3; 7 nucleotides agree with TRBD2. CDR3 length: 16 amino acids. The germline V gene has CDR1 SNHLY and CDR2 FYNNEI. V shed 8 bases, J shed 1 base, and the junction held 12 bases outside the gene matches. The CDR3 DNA sequence: TGTGCCAGCCAACTTAAAGCGGGATGGGGCACAGATACGCAGTATTTT. Translated: CASQLKAGWGTDTQYF.

J is TRBJ1-1 and V is TRBV7-2; 8 bases fit TRBD1. Germline CDR1 SGHTA, CDR2 FQGNSA. V shed 5 bases, J shed 5 bases, and the junction held 7 bases outside the gene matches. There are 14 residues in the CDR3. CDR3 protein: CASSIITGGTEAFF. The CDR3 region has the DNA TGTGCCAGCAGCATAATAACAGGGGGTACTGAAGCTTTCTTT.

This chain uses TRBV28 with TRBJ2-7, with 7 bases identical to TRBD1. V gave up 7 bases and J gave up 7 bases; unmatched junction bases: 13. Germline values: CDR1 MDHEN, CDR2 SYDVKM. The CDR3 length is 14 residues. For the CDR3, the DNA is TGTGCCAGCAACCTTAAAACAGGGGAGAAAGAGCAGTACTTC. Its translation is CASNLKTGEKEQYF.

This clone occurred a few times. CDR3 sequence reads: CSALLPGHLRNEQFF. CDR3 bases: TGCAGCGCCCTCCTCCCGGGACACCTGAGGAATGAGCAGTTCTTC. The V and J genes are TRBV29-1 and TRBJ2-1; tentative D call: TRBD1 (6 bases). V was shortened by 7 bases and J by 7 bases, with 23 bases between the two germline ends. CDR3 size: 15 residues. Germline CDR1 and CDR2: SQVTM and ANQGSEA.

The chain combines TRBV29-1 with TRBJ1-1; maybe TRBD1 (6 bases). V shed 8 bases and J shed 5 bases, with 24 bases lying between them. CDR1 and CDR2 (germline): SQVTM, ANQGSEA. This CDR3 has 15 residues. CDR3 sequence: CSFSDRGGGWTEAFF. CDR3 nucleotide sequence: TGCAGCTTCTCTGATAGGGGGGGAGGTTGGACTGAAGCTTTCTTT.

This chain links TRBV7-9 with TRBJ2-7, with 11 bases that match TRBD2. Germline CDR1 is SEHNR and CDR2 is FQNEAQ (reference sequence). The CDR3 has 18 amino acids. J was trimmed by 0 bases and V by 3 bases; bases with no gene match: 10. CDR3 DNA: TGTGCCAGCAGCTTCGGGACTAGCGGAGGACCTAGCTCCTACGAGCAGTACTTC. This sequence encodes CASSFGTSGGPSSYEQYF.

The V and J genes are TRBV29-1 and TRBJ2-3; D gene unclear. V gave up 0 bases and J gave up 4 bases, with 5 bases separating them. This CDR3 region has 12 residues. Germline V gene data show CDR1 as SQVTM and CDR2 as ANQGSEA. The CDR3 sequence is CSVEDLSDTQYF. DNA of the CDR3: TGCAGCGTTGAAGATCTTTCAGATACGCAGTATTTT.

The gene calls are TRBV30 and TRBJ2-5; D unclear. With 2 bases removed from V and 5 bases from J, the gap between germline ends came to 9 bases. CDR3 length equals 12 residues. Germline CDR1 GTSNPN, CDR2 SVGIG (reference sequence). The CDR3, as DNA: TGTGCCTGGAGTTTGGCCGGGGAGACCCAGTACTTC. Translation: CAWSLAGETQYF.

V gene TRBV12-5 combines with J gene TRBJ1-2; D uncertain. CDR1 LGHNT and CDR2 FRNRAP come from the germline V gene. The V gene lost 5 bases and the J gene lost 4 bases, with 11 bases spanning the gap. The CDR3 totals 13 residues. The CDR3 loop is CASGGSGGYGYTF. As DNA, the CDR3 is TGTGCTAGTGGTGGATCAGGTGGCTATGGCTACACCTTC.

The table lists this clone with a count of one. This rearrangement joins TRBV27 to TRBJ1-4; no reliable D call. This CDR3 is 14 amino acids long. The V end was cut by 5 bases, the J end by 8 bases, with 15 bases between. CDR1 is MNHEY, CDR2 SMNVEV, per germline (reference sequence). The CDR3 is CASSLLGGREKLFF. The CDR3 coding sequence is TGTGCCAGCAGTCTACTAGGTGGGCGAGAAAAACTGTTTTTT.

There are a few counts of this clone. V usage is TRBV4-1 and J usage is TRBJ2-7, with 11 bases identical to TRBD1. CDR1 and CDR2 from the germline V gene are MGHRA and YSYEKL. V was pared by 7 bases and J by 6 bases, with 8 bases of the junction left unmatched. The CDR3 covers 14 residues. The CDR3 loop reads CASTPGTGGTEQYF. CDR3 bases: TGCGCCAGCACCCCTGGGACAGGGGGAACCGAGCAGTACTTC.

The chain combines TRBV10-2 with TRBJ2-7; 7 bases map to TRBD2. Germline-derived CDR1 and CDR2 are WSHSY and SAAADI. V lost 10 bases and J lost 4; bases outside the gene matches: 10. The CDR3 is 13 amino acids. The CDR3 here is CAILGEGIYEQYF. CDR3 coding DNA: TGCGCCATCCTGGGGGAGGGCATTTACGAGCAGTACTTC.

V is TRBV9 and J is TRBJ2-3; TRBD2 agrees at 10 bases. The length of the CDR3 is 15 residues. In germline, CDR1 is SGDLS, CDR2 YYNGEE. V trimming: 5 bases; J trimming: 0 bases; junction bases outside the gene matches: 3. Here the CDR3 reads CASSTSGTSTDTQYF. The DNA for the CDR3 is TGTGCCAGCAGTACTAGCGGGACCAGCACAGATACGCAGTATTTT.